The 20 T cell receptor beta chains below were found in one sample sequenced in a study of technical replicates of blood from several donors. Here immunoSEQ multiplex PCR was the method, and the copy in TCRdb shows in-frame clones only, minus some. The sample holds 65,000 to 95,000 clones, roughly 98% seen once. The sample consisted of T cells isolated from PBMCs. The receptors were gathered from a human donor in good health.

The V call is TRBV29-1, the J call TRBJ1-4, with a weak D call TRBD1 (6 bases). The CDR3 runs 15 residues. Trimming pared 4 bases from V and 8 bases from J, leaving 20 bases between. The germline V gene has CDR1 SQVTM and CDR2 ANQGSEA. CDR3 bases: TGCAGCGTTGGGTTTGTCGGGACAATGGGAGAAAAACTGTTTTTT. Its protein is CSVGFVGTMGEKLFF.

This clone was detected only once. The chain carries TRBV19 and TRBJ1-2; 7 bases fit TRBD1. This CDR3 comprises 14 residues. Trimming at V came to 5 bases and at J to 0 bases, leaving 3 bases not matched to a gene. Germline lookup yields CDR1 LNHDA and CDR2 SQIVND (reference sequence). The CDR3 nucleotides read TGTGCCAGTAGTGCAGGGGGATCTAACTATGGCTACACCTTC. Protein sequence: CASSAGGSNYGYTF.

V is TRBV4-1 and J is TRBJ1-4, with D possibly matching TRBD1 (6 bases). V lost 5 bases, J lost 8 bases, and 12 bases lay in between. CDR1 MGHRA and CDR2 YSYEKL come from the germline V gene. This CDR3 comprises 13 residues. DNA for the CDR3: TGCGCCAGCAGCATCGGACAGTTAGAAAAACTGTTTTTT. This gives the protein CASSIGQLEKLFF.

V gene TRBV4-1 combines with J gene TRBJ1-4; the match to TRBD1 covers 7 bases. Germline values: CDR1 MGHRA, CDR2 YSYEKL. This CDR3 comprises 14 residues. The V segment lost 3 bases and the J segment 6 bases; nucleotides outside the gene matches: 4. The CDR3 DNA follows: TGCGCCAGCAGCCAGACAGGGCGGGATGAAAAACTGTTTTTT. This translates into CASSQTGRDEKLFF.

This clone showed up just once. The chain couples TRBV6-1 to TRBJ2-7, with 8 positions matching TRBD1. The CDR3 covers 15 residues. Losses at the gene ends were 2 bases for V and 7 bases for J; bases not matched to a gene: 10. The germline CDR1 and CDR2 sequences are MNHNS and SASEGT. In DNA form, the CDR3 reads TGTGCCAGCAGTGAACTGCCGGGACAGGCGCTGGAGCAGTACTTC. The encoded protein is CASSELPGQALEQYF.

This clone appeared once. This sequence joins TRBV4-2 and TRBJ2-5; 10 nucleotides line up with TRBD2. The germline V gene has CDR1 LGHNA and CDR2 YNFKEQ. There are 17 residues in the CDR3. V dropped 0 bases and J dropped 5; count of bases not matched to a gene: 9. The CDR3 sequence is CASSQDLLAGRGETQYF. The CDR3 region has the DNA TGTGCCAGCAGCCAAGATCTACTAGCGGGGCGTGGGGAGACCCAGTACTTC.

This rearrangement joins TRBV28 to TRBJ2-5, with 7 bases fitting TRBD1. Trimming took 10 bases from V and 5 from J; bases not matched to a gene: 7. This CDR3 region has 12 residues. The V gene's germline CDR1 is MDHEN and CDR2 SYDVKM. The CDR3 nucleotides read TGTGCCACGCGACAGGGCGGGGAGACCCAGTACTTC. Protein: CATRQGGETQYF.

This chain connects TRBV11-3 to TRBJ1-3; TRBD1 is a possible D gene (5 bases). In germline, CDR1 is SGHNT, CDR2 YENEEA. The CDR3 is 17 residues long. Trimming stripped 5 bases from V and 0 bases from J, with 17 bases between. CDR3 sequence reads: CASSDRGTAISGNTIYF. CDR3 bases: TGTGCCAGCAGCGATAGGGGAACAGCTATCTCTGGAAACACCATATATTTT.

The CDR3 nucleotides are TGTGCCAGTAGTCGCCGGGGGGGACAGGGGGCTTTCCAGATCCGGTACACCTTC. This translates into CASSRRGGQGAFQIRYTF. The rearrangement joins TRBV19 to TRBJ1-2, with TRBD1 identical over 12 bases. This CDR3 has 18 residues. CDR1 is LNHDA and CDR2 is SQIVND in the germline V gene (reference sequence). V trimming: 5 bases; J trimming: 11 bases; junction bases outside the gene matches: 21. The full variable domain, in which reference TRBV19 and TRBJ1-2 provide the parts outside the CDR3, is DGGITQSPKYLFRKEGQNVTLSCEQNLNHDAMYWYRQDPGQGLRLIYYSQIVNDFQKGDIAEGYSVSREKKESFPLTVTSAQKNPTAFYLCASSRRGGQGAFQIRYTFGSGTRLTVV.

This rearrangement joins TRBV6-6 to TRBJ2-1; a possible D gene is TRBD2 (5 bases). CDR1 is MNHNY and CDR2 is SVGAGI in the germline V gene (reference sequence). With 0 bases removed from V and 4 bases from J, the gap between germline ends came to 13 bases. The CDR3 has 16 residues. The CDR3 is CASSYSTRNPYNEQFF. CDR3 DNA: TGTGCCAGCAGTTACTCTACTAGAAATCCTTACAATGAGCAGTTCTTC.

The genes are TRBV5-1 and TRBJ1-1; D remains unclear. This CDR3 has 13 amino acids. The V gene lost 0 bases and the J gene lost 6 bases, with 9 bases spanning the gap. Germline values: CDR1 SGHRS, CDR2 YFSETQ. The CDR3 DNA follows: TGCGCCAGCAGCTTGGTCGGGAAGGCTGAAGCTTTCTTT. Translated: CASSLVGKAEAFF.

The CDR3 bases are TGCAGCGTTGAAGATCCTAGCGGGATGACTAGCACAGATACGCAGTATTTT. Translated: CSVEDPSGMTSTDTQYF. The chain couples TRBV29-1 to TRBJ2-3, with TRBD2 matching over 9 bases. In germline, CDR1 is SQVTM, CDR2 ANQGSEA. CDR3 length: 17 residues. V lost 0 bases, J lost 0 bases, and 7 bases stayed unmatched.

This rearrangement joins TRBV5-1 to TRBJ1-6, with D possibly being TRBD1 (5 bases). The CDR3 has 15 amino acids. The germline V and J ends were trimmed by 4 bases and 2 bases, with 10 bases remaining between them. The germline gives CDR1 SGHRS, CDR2 YFSETQ. The chain's CDR3 is CASSPSGTYNSPLHF. CDR3 nucleotides: TGCGCCAGCAGCCCCTCAGGGACCTATAATTCACCCCTCCACTTT.

This clone was picked up one time. This CDR3 reads CASSLLAGGRQETQYF. As DNA, the CDR3 is TGTGCCAGCAGTTTACTAGCGGGAGGCCGTCAAGAGACCCAGTACTTC. This sequence joins TRBV27 and TRBJ2-5; 11 bases line up with TRBD2. Trimming cost V 2 bases and J 2 bases; bases outside gene matches: 4. This CDR3 contains 16 residues. Germline CDR1 and CDR2: MNHEY and SMNVEV (reference sequence).

The genes are TRBV6-5 and TRBJ1-3, with D possibly being TRBD1 (6 bases). The V and J ends lost 7 bases and 2 bases respectively, with 12 bases between them. CDR1 and CDR2 (germline): MNHEY, SVGAGI. The CDR3 length is 14 residues. The CDR3 nucleotides are TGTGCCAGCATTCTACAGGGTCCTGGAAACACCATATATTTT. The encoded protein is CASILQGPGNTIYF.

The chain uses TRBV5-8 and TRBJ2-7; D might be TRBD2 (7 bases). The CDR3 spans 14 residues. Trimming pared 7 bases from V and 4 bases from J, leaving 18 bases between. The V gene's germline CDR1 is SGHTS and CDR2 YDEGEE. The CDR3: CASSKGGALYEQYF. DNA of the CDR3: TGTGCCAGCTCAAAGGGGGGGGCCCTATACGAGCAGTACTTC.

The rearrangement joins TRBV7-2 to TRBJ2-7; 9 bases line up with TRBD2. With V trimmed by 4 bases and J by 4 bases, 14 bases remained unmatched. The CDR3 length is 17 residues. Germline loops: CDR1 SGHTA, CDR2 FQGNSA. The CDR3 nucleotides read TGTGCCAGCAGCTCGAGCGGGGGGCTCTACCTACTTTACGAGCAGTACTTC. This gives the protein CASSSSGGLYLLYEQYF.

This sequence joins TRBV29-1 and TRBJ2-2; possible D gene TRBD1, 5 bases. Germline V gene lookup returns CDR1 SQVTM and CDR2 ANQGSEA. The CDR3 has 14 amino acids. V was pared by 5 bases and J by 2 bases, with 12 bases between. The CDR3 is CSVLQGVNTGELFF. Written as DNA, the CDR3 is TGCAGCGTTCTTCAGGGCGTCAACACCGGGGAGCTGTTTTTT.

The CDR3 reads CASSESAREGEQYF. The CDR3 DNA reads TGCGCCAGCAGTGAGTCGGCCAGGGAGGGCGAGCAGTACTTC. The chain carries TRBV10-1 and TRBJ2-7; 7 bases line up with TRBD2. This CDR3 region has 14 residues. Germline V gene sequence: CDR1 WNHNN, CDR2 SYGVQD (reference sequence). V was pared by 0 bases and J by 6 bases, with 5 bases of the junction left unmatched.

The chain joins TRBV27 to TRBJ2-1, with 7 positions matching TRBD2. With V trimmed by 4 bases and J by 9 bases, 9 bases remained unmatched. The CDR3 length is 14 residues. The germline V gene encodes CDR1 MNHEY and CDR2 SMNVEV (reference sequence). CDR3: CASSYGLGVGEQFF. CDR3 nucleotide sequence: TGTGCCAGCAGTTACGGACTAGGGGTAGGTGAGCAGTTCTTC.